This is a list of T cell receptor beta chains from one sample in a study of technical replicates of blood from several donors. Assay: immunoSEQ multiplex PCR; the TCRdb copy retains only in-frame clones and omits some. The sample carries roughly 100,000 clones, roughly 95% recorded once. The sequencing sample was made of T cells isolated from PBMCs. The receptors shown here come from a human donor in good health. Both conserved end residues are part of each CDR3. A D gene is named only where the DNA matches it firmly.

length,V,D,J,CDR3
17,TRBV27,TRBD1,TRBJ1-2,CASSLLRDSKVNYGYTF
14,TRBV2,-,TRBJ1-4,CASKRGSLNEKLFF
19,TRBV7-8,TRBD1,TRBJ1-2,CASSLGLTGGEVRSYGYTF
14,TRBV28,-,TRBJ2-1,CASSWEAYHNEQFF
16,TRBV28,-,TRBJ1-2,CASSSAETGLMQGYTF
17,TRBV5-8,-,TRBJ2-4,CASTRGSSGGARNIQYF
14,TRBV2,TRBD2,TRBJ2-7,CASRGAGLAGVGYF
15,TRBV9,-,TRBJ1-1,CASSVGAGDVAEAFF
13,TRBV11-2,-,TRBJ1-4,CASSPRENEKLFF
11,TRBV2,-,TRBJ1-1,CAREGGTEAFF
16,TRBV5-1,TRBD1,TRBJ1-5,CASSLGQGAGNQPQHF
14,TRBV19,-,TRBJ1-1,CASSIRAGYSEAFF
13,TRBV29-1,TRBD1,TRBJ2-5,CSVRDRVVETQYF
17,TRBV15,TRBD1,TRBJ2-5,CATVDPLTGGQEETQYF
15,TRBV7-9,TRBD1,TRBJ1-4,CASSAQTGGAEKLFF
14,TRBV28,TRBD2,TRBJ2-7,CASTIAGASYEQYF
13,TRBV19,TRBD1,TRBJ1-2,CASCPGRGDGYTF
15,TRBV10-2,-,TRBJ2-7,CASRLGTGSSYEQYF
15,TRBV18,TRBD1,TRBJ2-5,CASSPPGTGGETQYF
20,TRBV19,TRBD2,TRBJ2-7,CASSNGGLAGVPLQPYEQYF
15,TRBV6-1,-,TRBJ1-3,CASSEGGASGNTIYF
15,TRBV28,-,TRBJ1-2,CASSLHATANYGYTF
12,TRBV5-6,-,TRBJ2-2,CASSLNTGELFF
15,TRBV2,-,TRBJ1-2,CASSEFGSGDHGYTF
15,TRBV6-6,TRBD1,TRBJ2-7,CASSYGTVLSYEQYF
17,TRBV4-1,-,TRBJ2-7,CASSQVGQRRRSYEQYF
15,TRBV2,-,TRBJ2-7,CASSPLLGGDYEQYF
14,TRBV18,-,TRBJ2-5,CASSPREGVETQYF
17,TRBV27,TRBD1,TRBJ1-4,CASSFLSPNRGREKLFF
13,TRBV2,-,TRBJ2-3,CASSYSYTDTQYF
14,TRBV2,-,TRBJ2-5,CASREITGQETQYF
13,TRBV2,-,TRBJ1-1,CASTDGMNTEAFF
14,TRBV2,TRBD2,TRBJ2-1,CASGWLAGSNEQFF
14,TRBV14,-,TRBJ2-7,CASSQETGTNEQYF
17,TRBV25-1,TRBD2,TRBJ2-7,CASRGLAGGDLESEQYF
15,TRBV6-1,-,TRBJ2-3,CAHQERGARTDTQYF
18,TRBV4-1,TRBD2,TRBJ2-1,CASSQGPQTGLAGDEQFF
15,TRBV27,TRBD2,TRBJ2-1,CASSQGTSGSNEQFF
15,TRBV7-3,TRBD1,TRBJ1-5,CASSPGQGIYQPQHF
15,TRBV5-1,TRBD2,TRBJ2-2,CASSPLSGGHGELFF
15,TRBV2,TRBD1,TRBJ1-4,CASSDGTATNEKLFF
16,TRBV2,TRBD1,TRBJ2-7,CASTPLQGAVDYEQYF
19,TRBV18,TRBD1,TRBJ2-5,CASSPSFRDRGNSGETQYF
14,TRBV19,-,TRBJ2-1,CASSISRGYNEQFF
13,TRBV30,-,TRBJ1-6,CAWSVQGNSPLHF
15,TRBV9,-,TRBJ1-2,CASSVNQGLGYGYTF
15,TRBV6-5,TRBD2,TRBJ2-3,CASSLTSGRVDTQYF
16,TRBV28,-,TRBJ2-2,CASISPWSGGTGELFF
15,TRBV15,-,TRBJ2-7,CATSREALRGYEQYF
17,TRBV11-2,-,TRBJ2-4,CASSLDPHRVFENIQYF
14,TRBV19,-,TRBJ2-3,CASRTGASTDTQYF
16,TRBV19,-,TRBJ1-1,CASNSLVAGSGTEAFF